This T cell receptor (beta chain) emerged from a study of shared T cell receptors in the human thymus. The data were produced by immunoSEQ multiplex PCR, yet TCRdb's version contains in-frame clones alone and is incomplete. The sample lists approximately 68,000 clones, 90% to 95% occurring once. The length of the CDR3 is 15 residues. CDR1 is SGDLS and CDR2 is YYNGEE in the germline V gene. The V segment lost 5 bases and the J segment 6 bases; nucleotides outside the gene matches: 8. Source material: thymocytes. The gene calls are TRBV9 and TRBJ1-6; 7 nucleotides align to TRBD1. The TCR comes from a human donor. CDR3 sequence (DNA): TGTGCCAGCAGAGATCCTGACAGGGCTAATTCACCCCTCCACTTT. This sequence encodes CASRDPDRANSPLHF.